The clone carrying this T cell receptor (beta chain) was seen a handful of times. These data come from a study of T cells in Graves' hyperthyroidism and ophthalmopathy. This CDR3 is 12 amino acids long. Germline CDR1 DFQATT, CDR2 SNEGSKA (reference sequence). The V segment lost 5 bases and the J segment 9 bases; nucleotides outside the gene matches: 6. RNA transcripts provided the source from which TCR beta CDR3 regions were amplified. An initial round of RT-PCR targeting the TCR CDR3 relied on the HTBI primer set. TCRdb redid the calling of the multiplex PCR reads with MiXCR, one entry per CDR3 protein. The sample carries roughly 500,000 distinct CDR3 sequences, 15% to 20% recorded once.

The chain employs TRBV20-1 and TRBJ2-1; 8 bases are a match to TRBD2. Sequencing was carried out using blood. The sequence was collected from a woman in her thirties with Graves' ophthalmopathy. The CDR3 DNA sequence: TGCAGTGCTGGAGCGGGAGCAGGTGAGCAGTTCTTC. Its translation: CSAGAGAGEQFF.